The clone carrying this T cell receptor beta chain was detected ten times or more. TCRdb passed the RT-PCR reads through MiXCR, listing each CDR3 protein once. The sample lists about 680,000 distinct CDR3 sequences, more than 13% occurring once. The CDR3 runs 13 residues. V trimming: 0 bases; J trimming: 3 bases; junction bases outside the gene matches: 1. The germline V gene has CDR1 DFQATT and CDR2 SNEGSKA (reference sequence). The TCR comes from a female donor in good health, serving as a healthy control. Sequencing was done on a sample of memory CD4+ T cells from blood. The chain recombines TRBV20-1 with TRBJ1-2, with 7 nucleotides matching TRBD1. CDR3 nucleotide sequence: TGCAGTGCTAGAGATCAGGGGGACTATGGCTACACCTTC. It codes for CSARDQGDYGYTF.